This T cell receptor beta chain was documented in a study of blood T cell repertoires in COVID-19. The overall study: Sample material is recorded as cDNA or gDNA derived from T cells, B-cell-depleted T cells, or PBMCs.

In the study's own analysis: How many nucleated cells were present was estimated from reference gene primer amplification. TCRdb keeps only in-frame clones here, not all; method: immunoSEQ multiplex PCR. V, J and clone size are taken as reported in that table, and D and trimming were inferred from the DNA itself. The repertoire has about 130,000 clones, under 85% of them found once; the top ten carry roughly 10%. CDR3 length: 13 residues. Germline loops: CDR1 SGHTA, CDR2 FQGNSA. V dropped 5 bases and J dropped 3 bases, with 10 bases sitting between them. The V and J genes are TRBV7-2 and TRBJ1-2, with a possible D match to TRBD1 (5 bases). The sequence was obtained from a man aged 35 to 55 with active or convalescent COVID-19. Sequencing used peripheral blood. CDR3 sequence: CASSVDSHYGYTF. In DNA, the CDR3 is TGTGCCAGCAGCGTTGACAGTCACTATGGCTACACCTTC.